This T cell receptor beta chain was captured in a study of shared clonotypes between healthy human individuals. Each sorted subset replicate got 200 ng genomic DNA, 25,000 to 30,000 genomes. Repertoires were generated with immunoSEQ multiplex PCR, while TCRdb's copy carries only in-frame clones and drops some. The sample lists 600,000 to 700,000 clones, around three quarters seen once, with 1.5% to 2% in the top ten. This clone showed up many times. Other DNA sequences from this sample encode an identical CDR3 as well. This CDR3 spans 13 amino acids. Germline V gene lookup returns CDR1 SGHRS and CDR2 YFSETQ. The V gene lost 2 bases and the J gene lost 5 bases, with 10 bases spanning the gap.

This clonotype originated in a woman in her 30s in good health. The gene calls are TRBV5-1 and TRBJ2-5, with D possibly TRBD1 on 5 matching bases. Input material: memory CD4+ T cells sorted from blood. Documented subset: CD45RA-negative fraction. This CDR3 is CASSFGQGETQYF. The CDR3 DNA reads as TGCGCCAGCAGCTTCGGGCAGGGCGAGACCCAGTACTTC. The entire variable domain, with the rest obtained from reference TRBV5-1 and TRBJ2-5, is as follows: KAGVTQTPRYLIKTRGQQVTLSCSPISGHRSVSWYQQTPGQGLQFLFEYFSETQRNKGNFPGRFSGRQFSNSRSEMNVSTLELGDSALYLCASSFGQGETQYFGPGTRLLVL.